The 17 T cell receptor beta chains in this list originate from one sample, sequenced in a study of shared clonotypes between healthy human individuals. Produced via immunoSEQ multiplex PCR; TCRdb's table is partial and in-frame only. The sample lists about 1 million clones; more than 60% were seen once. The sequencing sample was made of memory CD4+ T cells sorted from blood. Subset: CD45RA-negative fraction. The receptors derive from a man between 18 and 29 years old in good health.

The genes are TRBV6-1 and TRBJ1-2; D ambiguous. The CDR3 sequence is 13 residues long. Trimming stripped 7 bases from V and 8 bases from J, with 17 bases between. Germline V gives CDR1 MNHNS, CDR2 SASEGT. Written as DNA, the CDR3 is TGTGCCAGCACCACCGGGGTGACTACGGGCTACACCTTC. Translated: CASTTGVTTGYTF.

Note on this clone: Other DNA variants within this sample encode the same CDR3. The V call is TRBV19, the J call TRBJ2-6; D might be TRBD2 (7 bases). Trimming removed 6 bases from V and 2 bases from J, with 11 bases in between. Per the germline V gene, CDR1 is LNHDA and CDR2 is SQIVND (reference sequence). The CDR3 runs 15 residues. The CDR3 DNA sequence: TGTGCCAGTAGCGGGGAGGGGGCTGGGGCCAACGTCCTGACTTTC. This translates into CASSGEGAGANVLTF.

The chain carries TRBV5-4 and TRBJ1-2, with 10 bases matching TRBD1. The length of the CDR3 is 17 residues. Germline CDR1 is SGHNT and CDR2 is YYREEE (reference sequence). The V gene end was trimmed by 0 bases and the J gene end by 3 bases; junction bases not matched to a gene: 8. CDR3 in amino acids: CASSLVAGTGVDYGYTF. CDR3 in DNA: TGTGCCAGCAGCTTGGTTGCCGGGACAGGGGTAGACTATGGCTACACCTTC.

The chain links TRBV18 to TRBJ1-2; D is unresolved. Trimming pared 3 bases from V and 0 bases from J, leaving 11 bases between. This CDR3 region has 15 residues. Looked up from germline, CDR1 is KGHSH and CDR2 is LQKENI. Here the CDR3 reads CASSPNGFTNYGYTF. The CDR3 DNA follows: TGTGCCAGCTCACCCAACGGGTTTACTAACTATGGCTACACCTTC.

In this sample, this clone turned up a few times. V gene TRBV16 combines with J gene TRBJ2-7; no definite D call. Germline V gene lookup returns CDR1 KGHSY and CDR2 FQNENV. The CDR3 length is 16 residues. V lost 7 bases to trimming and J lost 4 bases, with 23 bases between them. The CDR3 loop reads CASTPFNWVRDYEQYF. For the CDR3, the DNA is TGTGCCAGCACCCCTTTTAATTGGGTCAGAGATTACGAGCAGTACTTC.

The V and J genes are TRBV5-5 and TRBJ2-7; D is undetermined. The CDR3 is 14 residues long. Germline loops: CDR1 SGHKS, CDR2 YYEKEE (reference sequence). Trimming removed 4 bases from V and 5 bases from J, with 16 bases in between. DNA for the CDR3: TGTGCCAGCAGCCCCCGGGCGATAACCCACGAGCAGTACTTC. Its translation is CASSPRAITHEQYF. Supplemented by reference TRBV5-5 and TRBJ2-7, the full variable domain reads DAGVTQSPTHLIKTRGQQVTLRCSPISGHKSVSWYQQVLGQGPQFIFQYYEKEERGRGNFPDRFSARQFPNYSSELNVNALLLGDSALYLCASSPRAITHEQYFGPGTRLTVT.

The chain joins TRBV7-8 to TRBJ2-2; no firm D call. There are 14 residues in the CDR3. CDR1 SGHVS and CDR2 FQNEAQ come from the germline V gene. Trimming left V 2 bases short and J 4 bases short, with 8 bases between. In DNA form, the CDR3 reads TGTGCCAGCAGCTTACAAACGGTCACCGGGGAGCTGTTTTTT. Amino acid sequence: CASSLQTVTGELFF.

This clone occurred once. Written as DNA, the CDR3 is TGTGCCAGCAGCTTAGACAGGGGTGGAACCGGGGAGCTGTTTTTT. It encodes CASSLDRGGTGELFF. The V gene is TRBV7-3, the J gene TRBJ2-2; TRBD1 agrees at 8 bases. This CDR3 comprises 15 residues. Germline V CDR1 and CDR2: SGHTA, FQGTGA. The J segment lost 5 bases and the V segment lost 2 bases, leaving 4 bases of the junction unmatched.

CDR3 sequence: CANRDRATGELFF. CDR3 nucleotide sequence: TGTGCCAACCGGGACAGGGCCACCGGGGAGCTGTTTTTT. This rearrangement joins TRBV6-1 to TRBJ2-2, with 9 positions matching TRBD1. CDR1 is MNHNS, CDR2 SASEGT, per germline. V shed 10 bases, J shed 4 bases, and the junction held 4 bases outside the gene matches. This CDR3 spans 13 amino acids.

The chain employs TRBV2 and TRBJ2-3; the match to TRBD2 covers 11 bases. The trim removed 6 bases at V and 1 base at J, leaving 3 bases unmatched. CDR1 and CDR2 (germline): SNHLY, FYNNEI. This CDR3 has 15 residues. CDR3 bases: TGTGCCAGCAGCCTGGGACTAGCGGGCACAGATACGCAGTATTTT. It encodes CASSLGLAGTDTQYF.

For this clone: The sample has other DNA sequences that encode this CDR3 too. The chain joins TRBV30 to TRBJ2-7; D tentatively reads TRBD1 or TRBD2 (6 bases each). V dropped 0 bases and J dropped 0 bases, with 9 bases sitting between them. Germline CDR1 and CDR2: GTSNPN and SVGIG (reference sequence). This CDR3 comprises 14 residues. CDR3 region: CAWSVGGTSYEQYF. In DNA, the CDR3 is TGTGCCTGGAGTGTAGGGGGGACCTCCTACGAGCAGTACTTC.

Many counts were recorded for this clone. The chain has TRBV7-9 and TRBJ2-5; 12 bases are a match to TRBD2. CDR1 is SEHNR, CDR2 FQNEAQ, per germline (reference sequence). The V segment lost 6 bases and the J segment 4 bases; nucleotides outside the gene matches: 12. The CDR3 has 17 residues. CDR3 DNA sequence: TGTGCCAGCAGACAGACTAGCGGGAGACTACGAGTAGAGACCCAGTACTTC. Its protein is CASRQTSGRLRVETQYF.

As concerns this clone: Distinct nucleotide sequences in the sample also encode this CDR3. V usage is TRBV5-1 and J usage is TRBJ1-2; the D gene is possibly TRBD1 (5 bases). This CDR3 has 13 residues. Trimming took off 0 bases at V and 6 bases at J, with 9 bases between the two ends. Germline CDR1 is SGHRS and CDR2 is YFSETQ. The CDR3 here is CASSLGQRDGYTF. The CDR3 region has the DNA TGCGCCAGCAGCTTGGGACAGAGAGATGGCTACACCTTC.

J is TRBJ2-7 and V is TRBV12-2; no check of the table's D call, TRBD2, against the DNA was made. TRBV12-2 is a pseudogene. CDR3 length equals 15 residues. The CDR3 region is CASRLAPAGSCEQYF. DNA of the CDR3: TGTGCAAGTCGCTTAGCTCCTGCCGGGAGCTGCGAGCAGTACTTC.

The V and J genes are TRBV11-2 and TRBJ2-1, with 11 bases aligning to TRBD2. This CDR3 contains 17 residues. V dropped 0 bases and J dropped 4; count of bases not matched to a gene: 5. The germline CDR1 and CDR2 sequences are SGHAT and FQNNGV. CDR3 DNA: TGTGCCAGCAGCTTAGATTCGGGACTAGCGGCTTACAATGAGCAGTTCTTC. Its translation: CASSLDSGLAAYNEQFF.

The J gene is TRBJ2-6, the V gene TRBV5-5; possibly TRBD1 for D (6 bases). CDR1 SGHKS and CDR2 YYEKEE come from the germline V gene (reference sequence). The germline V and J ends were trimmed by 0 bases and 4 bases, with 14 bases remaining between them. This CDR3 has 17 residues. DNA of the CDR3: TGTGCCAGCAGCTTGGAAGGGGGATCGCCCGGGGCCAACGTCCTGACTTTC. It encodes CASSLEGGSPGANVLTF.

In its sample, this clone was seen a few times. The chain employs TRBV10-2 and TRBJ2-2; D is perhaps TRBD2 (5 bases). Germline CDR1 and CDR2: WSHSY and SAAADI. This CDR3 region has 13 residues. Trimming removed 1 base at V and 5 bases at J, with 5 bases between. The CDR3 here is CASSEWETGELFF. The CDR3 bases are TGCGCCAGCAGTGAGTGGGAGACCGGGGAGCTGTTTTTT.